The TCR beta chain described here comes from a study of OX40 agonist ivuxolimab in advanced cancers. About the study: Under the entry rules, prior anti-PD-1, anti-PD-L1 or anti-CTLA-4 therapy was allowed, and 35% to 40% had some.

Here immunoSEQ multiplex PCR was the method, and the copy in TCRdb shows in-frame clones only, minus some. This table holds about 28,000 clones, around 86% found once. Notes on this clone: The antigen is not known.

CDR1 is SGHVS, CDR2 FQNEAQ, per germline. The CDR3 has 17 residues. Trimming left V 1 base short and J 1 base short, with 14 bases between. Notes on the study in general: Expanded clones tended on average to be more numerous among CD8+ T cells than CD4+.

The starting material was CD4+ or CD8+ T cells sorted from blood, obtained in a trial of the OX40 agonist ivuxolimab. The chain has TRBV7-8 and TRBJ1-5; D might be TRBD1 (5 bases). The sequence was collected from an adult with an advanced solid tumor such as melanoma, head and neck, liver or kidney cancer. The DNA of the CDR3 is TGTGCCAGCAGCTTAGGTCGCCAGGGCGGGAGCAATCAGCCCCAGCATTTT. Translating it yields CASSLGRQGGSNQPQHF.